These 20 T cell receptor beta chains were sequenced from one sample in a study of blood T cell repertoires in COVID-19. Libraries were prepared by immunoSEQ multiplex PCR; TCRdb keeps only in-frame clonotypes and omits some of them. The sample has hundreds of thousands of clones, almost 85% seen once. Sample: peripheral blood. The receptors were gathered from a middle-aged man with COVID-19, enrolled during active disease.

This chain's CDR3 is CASSTTGSSYNSPLHF. CDR3 DNA sequence: TGTGCCAGTAGTACGACAGGGAGCTCCTATAATTCACCCCTCCACTTT. J is TRBJ1-6 and V is TRBV19, with 7 nucleotides matching TRBD1. This CDR3 has 16 residues. J lost 0 bases, V lost 4 bases, and 3 bases had no gene match. Germline values: CDR1 LNHDA, CDR2 SQIVND (reference sequence).

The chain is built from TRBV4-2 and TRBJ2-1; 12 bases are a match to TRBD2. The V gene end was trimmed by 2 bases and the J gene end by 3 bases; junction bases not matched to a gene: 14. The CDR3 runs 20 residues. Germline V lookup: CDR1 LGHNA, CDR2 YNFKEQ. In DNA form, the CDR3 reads TGTGCCAGCAGCCAATATAAAAATCTAGCGGGGGGGTCCCGCTACAATGAGCAGTTCTTC. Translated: CASSQYKNLAGGSRYNEQFF.

CDR3 bases: TGTGCCAGCAGCTTAGATGGCACCGTAACTAATGAAAAACTGTTTTTT. Translating gives CASSLDGTVTNEKLFF. The V gene is TRBV7-8, the J gene TRBJ1-4; no definite D call. This CDR3 has 16 amino acids. V lost 1 base and J 1 base, leaving 10 bases between the germline ends. From germline, CDR1 is SGHVS and CDR2 FQNEAQ.

CDR3 sequence: CASSHRGRDTEAFF. The CDR3, as DNA: TGTGCCAGCAGCCACAGGGGGCGAGACACTGAAGCTTTCTTT. The chain combines TRBV28 with TRBJ1-1; 9 nucleotides align to TRBD1. V was clipped by 6 bases and J by 3 bases; unmatched bases: 5. The CDR3 has 14 residues. Germline V gene sequence: CDR1 MDHEN, CDR2 SYDVKM.

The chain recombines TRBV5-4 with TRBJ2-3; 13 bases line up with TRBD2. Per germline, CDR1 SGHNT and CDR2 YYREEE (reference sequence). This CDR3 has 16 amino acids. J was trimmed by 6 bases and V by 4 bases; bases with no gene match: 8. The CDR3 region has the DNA TGTGCCAGCAGCGCCCGTACTAGCGGGGGGGCCGATACGCAGTATTTT. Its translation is CASSARTSGGADTQYF.

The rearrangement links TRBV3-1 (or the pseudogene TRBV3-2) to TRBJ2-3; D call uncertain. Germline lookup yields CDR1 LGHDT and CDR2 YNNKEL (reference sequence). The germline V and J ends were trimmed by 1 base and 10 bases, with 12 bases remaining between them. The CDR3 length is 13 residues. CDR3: CASSQASLSAQYF. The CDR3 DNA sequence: TGTGCCAGCAGCCAAGCCTCCCTGTCCGCGCAGTATTTT.

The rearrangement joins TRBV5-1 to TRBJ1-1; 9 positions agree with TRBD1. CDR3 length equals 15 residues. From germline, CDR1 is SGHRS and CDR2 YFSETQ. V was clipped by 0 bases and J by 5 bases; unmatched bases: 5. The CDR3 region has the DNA TGCGCCAGCAGCTTGGTTGGGGACAGGGCGACTGAAGCTTTCTTT. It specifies CASSLVGDRATEAFF. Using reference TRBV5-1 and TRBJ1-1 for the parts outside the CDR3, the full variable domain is KAGVTQTPRYLIKTRGQQVTLSCSPISGHRSVSWYQQTPGQGLQFLFEYFSETQRNKGNFPGRFSGRQFSNSRSEMNVSTLELGDSALYLCASSLVGDRATEAFFGQGTRLTVV.

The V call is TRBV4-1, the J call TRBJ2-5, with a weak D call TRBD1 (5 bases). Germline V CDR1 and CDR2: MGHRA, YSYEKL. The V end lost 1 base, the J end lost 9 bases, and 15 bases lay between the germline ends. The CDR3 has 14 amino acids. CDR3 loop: CASSQAIVMGPQYF. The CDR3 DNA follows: TGCGCCAGCAGCCAAGCGATAGTTATGGGGCCCCAGTACTTC.

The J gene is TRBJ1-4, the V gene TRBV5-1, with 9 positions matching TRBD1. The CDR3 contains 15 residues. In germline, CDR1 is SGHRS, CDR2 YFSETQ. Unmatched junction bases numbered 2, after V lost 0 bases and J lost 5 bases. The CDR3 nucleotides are TGCGCCAGCAGCTTGGATGGGACAGGGAATGAAAAACTGTTTTTT. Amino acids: CASSLDGTGNEKLFF.

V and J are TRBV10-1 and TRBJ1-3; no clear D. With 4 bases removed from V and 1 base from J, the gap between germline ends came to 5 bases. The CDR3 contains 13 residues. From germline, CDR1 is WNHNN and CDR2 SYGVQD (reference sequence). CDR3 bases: TGCGCCAGCAGTGGGGAGTCTGGAAACACCATATATTTT. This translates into CASSGESGNTIYF.

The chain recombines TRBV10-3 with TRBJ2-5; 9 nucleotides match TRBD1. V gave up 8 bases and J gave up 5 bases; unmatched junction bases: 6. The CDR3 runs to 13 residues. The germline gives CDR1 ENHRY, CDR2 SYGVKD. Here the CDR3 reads CAIRDRALETQYF. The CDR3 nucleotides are TGTGCCATCCGGGACAGGGCCCTTGAGACCCAGTACTTC.

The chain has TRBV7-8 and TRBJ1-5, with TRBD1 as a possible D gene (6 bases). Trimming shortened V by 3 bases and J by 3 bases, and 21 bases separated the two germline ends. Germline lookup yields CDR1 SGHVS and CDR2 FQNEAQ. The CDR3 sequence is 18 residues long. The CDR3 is CASSFSQRRDTTNQPQHF. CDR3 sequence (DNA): TGTGCCAGCAGCTTCTCACAGCGCCGGGACACTACCAATCAGCCCCAGCATTTT.

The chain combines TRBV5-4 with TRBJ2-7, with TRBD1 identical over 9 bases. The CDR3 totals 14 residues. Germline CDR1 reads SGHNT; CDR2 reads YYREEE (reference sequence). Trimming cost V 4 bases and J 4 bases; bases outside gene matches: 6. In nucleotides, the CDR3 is TGTGCCAGCAGCCCCGGGACAGGGTCGTACGAGCAGTACTTC. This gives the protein CASSPGTGSYEQYF.

CDR3 coding DNA: TGTGCCAGCAGCACACTTTCAGGGGGCCAGTACAATGAGCAGTTCTTC. Protein sequence: CASSTLSGGQYNEQFF. The chain has TRBV7-9 and TRBJ2-1; 8 bases align to TRBD1. This CDR3 contains 16 residues. Germline V gene data show CDR1 as SEHNR and CDR2 as FQNEAQ (reference sequence). Germline trimming cut 5 bases from V and 4 bases from J; bases unmatched to any gene: 10.

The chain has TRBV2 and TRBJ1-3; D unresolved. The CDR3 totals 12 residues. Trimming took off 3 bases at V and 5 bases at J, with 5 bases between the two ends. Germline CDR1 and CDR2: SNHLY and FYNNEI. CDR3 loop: CASSDGRNTIYF. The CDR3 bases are TGTGCCAGCAGTGACGGGAGAAACACCATATATTTT.

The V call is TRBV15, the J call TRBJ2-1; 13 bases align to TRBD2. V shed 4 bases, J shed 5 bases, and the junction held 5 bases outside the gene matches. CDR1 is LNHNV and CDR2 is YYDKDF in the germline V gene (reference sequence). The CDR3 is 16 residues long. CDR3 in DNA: TGTGCCACCAGCATGTCACTAGCGGGGGGGAACAATGAGCAGTTCTTC. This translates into CATSMSLAGGNNEQFF.

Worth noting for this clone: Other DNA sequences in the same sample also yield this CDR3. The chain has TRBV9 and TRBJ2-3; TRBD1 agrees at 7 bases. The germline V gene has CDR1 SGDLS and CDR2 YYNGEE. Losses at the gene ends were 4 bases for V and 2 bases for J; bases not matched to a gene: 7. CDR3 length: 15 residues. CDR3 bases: TGTGCCAGCAGCCCCCGACAGGGTTCCACAGATACGCAGTATTTT. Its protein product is CASSPRQGSTDTQYF.

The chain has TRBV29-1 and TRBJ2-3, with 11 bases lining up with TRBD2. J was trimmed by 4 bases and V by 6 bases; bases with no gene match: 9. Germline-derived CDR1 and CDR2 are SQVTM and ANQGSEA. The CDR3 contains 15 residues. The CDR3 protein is CSVSPLLAGADTQYF. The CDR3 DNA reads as TGCAGCGTATCCCCGCTACTAGCGGGGGCAGATACGCAGTATTTT.

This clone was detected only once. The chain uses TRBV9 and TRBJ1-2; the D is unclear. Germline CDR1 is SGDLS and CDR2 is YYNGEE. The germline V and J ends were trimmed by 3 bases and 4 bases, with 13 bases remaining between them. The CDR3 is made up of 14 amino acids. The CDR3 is CASSGVVDFYGYTF. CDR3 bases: TGTGCCAGCAGCGGGGTAGTGGACTTCTATGGCTACACCTTC. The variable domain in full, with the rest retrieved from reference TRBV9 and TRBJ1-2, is DSGVTQTPKHLITATGQRVTLRCSPRSGDLSVYWYQQSLDQGLQFLIQYYNGEERAKGNILERFSAQQFPDLHSELNLSSLELGDSALYFCASSGVVDFYGYTFGSGTRLTVV.

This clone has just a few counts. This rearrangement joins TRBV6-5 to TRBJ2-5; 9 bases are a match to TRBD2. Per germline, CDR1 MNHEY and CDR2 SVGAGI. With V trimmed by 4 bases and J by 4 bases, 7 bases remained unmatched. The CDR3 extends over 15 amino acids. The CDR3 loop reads CASSLGGGAGETQYF. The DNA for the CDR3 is TGTGCCAGCAGTTTGGGCGGGGGGGCTGGAGAGACCCAGTACTTC.